The TCR beta chain under discussion was sequenced for a study of blood T cell repertoires in COVID-19. Overall study context: Spain, Italy and the United States supplied samples that represented acute and convalescent COVID-19.

The CDR3 is 15 residues long. Per germline, CDR1 LGHNA and CDR2 YSLEER. Trimming took off 6 bases at V and 4 bases at J, with 19 bases between the two ends. Original processing notes: Amplification with reference gene primers provided the estimates of nucleated cell counts. The table came from immunoSEQ multiplex PCR; TCRdb's copy has only in-frame clones and leaves some out. V, J and clone size were drawn from that table, and D and trimming were deduced from the DNA. The table has 260,000 or so clones, 75% to 90% seen once. Sequenced input: peripheral blood. The clonotype comes from a human donor in a cohort sampled during active COVID-19. The V call is TRBV4-3, the J call TRBJ2-7; a possible D gene is TRBD2 (6 bases). The CDR3 sequence is CASRLDLGGTYEQYF. The CDR3 region has the DNA TGCGCCAGCAGACTCGATTTGGGGGGAACTTACGAGCAGTACTTC.